A single sample is the source of the 32 T cell receptor beta chains below, sequenced in a study of shared clonotypes between healthy human individuals. Sequenced by immunoSEQ multiplex PCR; TCRdb stores in-frame clones only, minus some. Of some 690,000 clones listed, around 91% were seen once; the top ten hold 34%. Specimen: memory CD8+ T cells from PBMCs. Subset of the sample: CD45RO+ cells pooled with CCR7-negative TemRA cells. These TCRs come from a man younger than 30 in good health. Some clones in this sample may be carry-over from other donors' samples.

The chain joins TRBV4-1 to TRBJ1-4, with D perhaps matching TRBD1 (6 bases). Germline V CDR1 and CDR2: MGHRA, YSYEKL. The CDR3 spans 16 residues. V dropped 1 base and J dropped 7 bases, with 16 bases sitting between them. For the CDR3, the DNA is TGCGCCAGCAGCCAAGCCGTCGGGGGCCTGGTTGAAAAACTGTTTTTT. Protein sequence: CASSQAVGGLVEKLFF.

This clone was picked up one time. A far bigger clonotype differs at one base, so this is likely a read error. The rearrangement uses TRBV10-1 and TRBJ1-1, with D uncertain. CDR3 length: 13 amino acids. From germline, CDR1 is WNHNN and CDR2 SYGVQD (reference sequence). V lost 2 bases and J 0 bases, leaving 4 bases between the germline ends. CDR3 DNA: TGCGCCAGCAGTGAGGGGCTGAACACTGAAGCTTTCTTT. Its protein is CASSEGLNTEAFF.

The gene calls are TRBV4-1 and TRBJ1-2; 11 bases map to TRBD1. Looked up from germline, CDR1 is MGHRA and CDR2 is YSYEKL. The V and J ends lost 2 bases and 4 bases, in that order; junction bases with no gene match: 6. The CDR3 length is 16 residues. In nucleotides, the CDR3 is TGCGCCAGCAGCCAACAAATCGGACAGGGGGCCTATGGCTACACCTTC. It is translated as CASSQQIGQGAYGYTF.

This chain links TRBV19 with TRBJ1-1; D is perhaps TRBD1 (5 bases). This CDR3 has 13 amino acids. V dropped 4 bases and J dropped 4 bases, with 10 bases sitting between them. Germline CDR1 reads LNHDA; CDR2 reads SQIVND (reference sequence). CDR3 bases: TGTGCCAGTAGTACTACGAGGGGCACTGAAGCTTTCTTT. This translates into CASSTTRGTEAFF.

The chain is built from TRBV7-6 and TRBJ1-4, with D tentatively TRBD1 (6 bases). The CDR3 covers 16 residues. From germline, CDR1 is SGHVS and CDR2 FNYEAQ. V was pared by 3 bases and J by 3 bases, with 14 bases between. CDR3 DNA sequence: TGTGCCAGCAGCTTTCAGGGGTGGTCGGCTAATGAAAAACTGTTTTTT. This translates into CASSFQGWSANEKLFF.

J is TRBJ1-2 and V is TRBV5-1; D unresolved. Germline assignment: CDR1 SGHRS and CDR2 YFSETQ. The CDR3 contains 11 residues. The V end was cut by 5 bases, the J end by 6 bases, with 8 bases between. CDR3 residues: CASSIQNGYTF. In DNA, the CDR3 is TGCGCCAGCAGTATACAGAATGGCTACACCTTC.

The V gene is TRBV13, the J gene TRBJ2-2; the D call may be TRBD1 or TRBD2 (5 bases each). CDR1 is PRHDT, CDR2 FYEKMQ, per germline (reference sequence). The CDR3 consists of 13 residues. Trimming took 10 bases from V and 2 from J, leaving 11 bases between them. CDR3 sequence (DNA): TGTGCCACCAGAGGGGTAAACACCGGGGAGCTGTTTTTT. Encoded protein: CATRGVNTGELFF.

A few counts support this clone. V gene TRBV9 combines with J gene TRBJ2-1; D is possibly TRBD1 or TRBD2 (5 bases each). The V gene's germline CDR1 is SGDLS and CDR2 YYNGEE. The length of the CDR3 is 13 residues. V shed 4 bases and J shed 10 bases, with 15 bases lying between them. The CDR3 region has the DNA TGTGCCAGCAGCACCGGGACCTCAGGGGAGCAGTTCTTC. It is translated as CASSTGTSGEQFF.

The CDR3 DNA is TGTGCCAGCAGTCCCACGGGATTCCGAGCCGAAGCTTTCTTT. As protein: CASSPTGFRAEAFF. V gene TRBV28 combines with J gene TRBJ1-1; D remains unclear. CDR1 is MDHEN, CDR2 SYDVKM, per germline. CDR3 length: 14 amino acids. The V end was cut by 5 bases, the J end by 8 bases, with 18 bases between.

This clone was observed a few times. The V call is TRBV28, the J call TRBJ1-4; maybe TRBD1 (5 bases). The V end lost 6 bases, the J end lost 8 bases, and 13 bases lay between the germline ends. From germline, CDR1 is MDHEN and CDR2 SYDVKM. CDR3 length equals 13 residues. This chain's CDR3 is CASSSSGKEKLFF. The CDR3 coding sequence is TGTGCCAGCAGCTCATCAGGGAAAGAAAAACTGTTTTTT.

The rearrangement uses TRBV6-5 and TRBJ2-7; TRBD2 aligns across 10 bases. The CDR3 is made up of 15 amino acids. V trimming: 5 bases; J trimming: 7 bases; junction bases outside the gene matches: 11. Germline-derived CDR1 and CDR2 are MNHEY and SVGAGI. The CDR3: CASSRLPGLASEQYF. Here the CDR3 DNA reads TGTGCCAGCAGTCGTCTTCCGGGACTAGCGTCTGAGCAGTACTTC.

This rearrangement joins TRBV7-2 to TRBJ2-3, with TRBD2 identical over 7 bases. V dropped 2 bases and J dropped 2; count of bases not matched to a gene: 4. The CDR3 has 15 residues. Looked up from germline, CDR1 is SGHTA and CDR2 is FQGNSA. The CDR3 sequence is CASSLWGTTTDTQYF. The CDR3 bases are TGTGCCAGCAGCTTATGGGGGACTACCACAGATACGCAGTATTTT. Combining the CDR3 with reference TRBV7-2 and TRBJ2-3 gives the whole variable domain GAGVSQSPSNKVTEKGKDVELRCDPISGHTALYWYRQSLGQGLEFLIYFQGNSAPDKSGLPSDRFSAERTGGSVSTLTIQRTQQEDSAVYLCASSLWGTTTDTQYFGPGTRLTVL.

In this sample, this clone turned up once. This chain connects TRBV7-9 to TRBJ2-7; 8 bases fit TRBD2. Germline V gene sequence: CDR1 SEHNR, CDR2 FQNEAQ (reference sequence). The V and J ends lost 5 bases and 2 bases, in that order; junction bases with no gene match: 5. The length of the CDR3 is 14 residues. The CDR3 DNA reads as TGTGCCAGCAGCCGGACTAGCAGTCCCTACGAGCAGTACTTC. It is translated as CASSRTSSPYEQYF.

As DNA, the CDR3 is TGTGCCAGCAGTCACACTAGCGGGGAGGGAGCAGATACGCAGTATTTT. Translated: CASSHTSGEGADTQYF. The chain couples TRBV28 to TRBJ2-3, with TRBD2 identical over 10 bases. V was pared by 5 bases and J by 4 bases, with 9 bases of the junction left unmatched. The CDR3 is made up of 16 amino acids. CDR1 MDHEN and CDR2 SYDVKM come from the germline V gene.

The chain couples TRBV19 to TRBJ1-2, with unresolved D. The CDR3 is 16 residues long. V lost 5 bases and J 3 bases, leaving 19 bases between the germline ends. CDR1 is LNHDA, CDR2 SQIVND, per germline (reference sequence). The chain's CDR3 is CASSVPTQKVYYGYTF. CDR3 DNA: TGTGCCAGTAGTGTCCCTACCCAGAAGGTGTACTATGGCTACACCTTC. The full variable domain, in which reference TRBV19 and TRBJ1-2 provide the parts outside the CDR3, is DGGITQSPKYLFRKEGQNVTLSCEQNLNHDAMYWYRQDPGQGLRLIYYSQIVNDFQKGDIAEGYSVSREKKESFPLTVTSAQKNPTAFYLCASSVPTQKVYYGYTFGSGTRLTVV.

The CDR3 protein is CASSPGWTGQGTEAFF. For the CDR3, the DNA is TGTGCCAGCAGCCCAGGATGGACCGGACAGGGCACTGAAGCTTTCTTT. The chain is built from TRBV7-9 and TRBJ1-1; 8 nucleotides line up with TRBD1. Germline loops: CDR1 SEHNR, CDR2 FQNEAQ (reference sequence). Trimming removed 5 bases from V and 4 bases from J; junction bases left unmatched: 12. The CDR3 totals 16 residues.

The chain combines TRBV28 with TRBJ1-4; D gene uncertain. Per the germline V gene, CDR1 is MDHEN and CDR2 is SYDVKM. V lost 4 bases and J 2 bases, leaving 11 bases between the germline ends. This CDR3 comprises 15 residues. The CDR3 region is CASSSLLGTNEKLFF. The DNA of the CDR3 is TGTGCCAGCAGTTCCCTGTTGGGTACTAATGAAAAACTGTTTTTT.

V gene TRBV19 combines with J gene TRBJ2-1, with 13 bases identical to TRBD2. CDR3 length equals 16 residues. With V trimmed by 5 bases and J by 5 bases, 6 bases remained unmatched. Germline V gives CDR1 LNHDA, CDR2 SQIVND (reference sequence). The CDR3 here is CASSGEGLAGHNEQFF. In DNA, the CDR3 is TGTGCCAGTAGTGGCGAGGGACTAGCGGGGCACAATGAGCAGTTCTTC.

This clone was counted a few times. The rearrangement links TRBV6-4 to TRBJ1-2; no clear D gene. CDR1 is MRHNA, CDR2 SNTAGT, per germline. The CDR3 runs 16 residues. The V gene lost 5 bases and the J gene lost 4 bases, with 20 bases spanning the gap. CDR3 sequence: CASSQDPYTESYGYTF. CDR3 nucleotide sequence: TGTGCCAGCAGTCAGGATCCCTATACAGAGAGCTATGGCTACACCTTC.

The chain has TRBV4-1 and TRBJ2-7; D is unresolved. This CDR3 contains 15 residues. The germline CDR1 and CDR2 sequences are MGHRA and YSYEKL. V was pared by 1 base and J by 1 base, with 11 bases between. This chain's CDR3 is CASSQVIASSYEQYF. DNA for the CDR3: TGCGCCAGCAGCCAAGTGATAGCCTCATCCTACGAGCAGTACTTC.

This sequence joins TRBV5-1 and TRBJ2-3; a possible D gene is TRBD1 (5 bases). V lost 0 bases, J lost 0 bases, and 8 bases lay in between. CDR1 SGHRS and CDR2 YFSETQ come from the germline V gene. The CDR3 extends over 15 amino acids. The CDR3 is CASSLVRASTDTQYF. CDR3 sequence (DNA): TGCGCCAGCAGCTTGGTCAGGGCAAGCACAGATACGCAGTATTTT. Combining the CDR3 with reference TRBV5-1 and TRBJ2-3 gives the whole variable domain KAGVTQTPRYLIKTRGQQVTLSCSPISGHRSVSWYQQTPGQGLQFLFEYFSETQRNKGNFPGRFSGRQFSNSRSEMNVSTLELGDSALYLCASSLVRASTDTQYFGPGTRLTVL.

Comment on this clone: The same CDR3 can be traced to other DNA sequences in this sample. The genes are TRBV7-2 and TRBJ2-7; D remains unclear. V lost 3 bases, J lost 2 bases, and 8 bases lay in between. The CDR3 spans 13 residues. CDR1 and CDR2 from the germline V gene are SGHTA and FQGNSA. CDR3: CASSFGGAYEQYF. The CDR3, as DNA: TGTGCCAGCAGCTTCGGCGGAGCCTACGAGCAGTACTTC.

The chain is built from TRBV7-9 and TRBJ2-1; TRBD1 is a possible D gene (6 bases). There are 13 residues in the CDR3. V was shortened by 8 bases and J by 2 bases, with 10 bases between the two germline ends. The V gene's germline CDR1 is SEHNR and CDR2 FQNEAQ (reference sequence). CDR3 sequence reads: CASDGDTYNEQFF. The CDR3 bases are TGTGCCAGCGATGGGGACACCTACAATGAGCAGTTCTTC.

The chain links TRBV5-1 to TRBJ2-5, with 8 positions matching TRBD1. The V gene end was trimmed by 4 bases and the J gene end by 0 bases; junction bases not matched to a gene: 17. CDR3 length: 19 amino acids. Germline-derived CDR1 and CDR2 are SGHRS and YFSETQ. CDR3 DNA: TGCGCCAGCAGCCAAGGACAGGGTAACAGGCGGGGTTACCAAGAGACCCAGTACTTC. As protein: CASSQGQGNRRGYQETQYF.

The chain couples TRBV4-3 to TRBJ1-2, with no clear D. Germline CDR1 is LGHNA and CDR2 is YSLEER. The CDR3 length is 15 residues. The ends were cut back, 0 bases at V and 1 base at J, with 9 bases in the middle. CDR3 loop: CASSQDPGDNYGYTF. The DNA for the CDR3 is TGCGCCAGCAGCCAAGACCCCGGGGATAACTATGGCTACACCTTC.

The chain joins TRBV6-5 to TRBJ2-1; TRBD2 matches at 13 bases. Per germline, CDR1 MNHEY and CDR2 SVGAGI. J gave up 6 bases and V 5 bases, and 4 bases lay outside the gene matches. The CDR3 spans 15 residues. The CDR3 protein is CASSGGLAGSNEQFF. In nucleotides, the CDR3 is TGTGCCAGCAGTGGGGGACTAGCGGGGAGCAATGAGCAGTTCTTC.

The V gene is TRBV11-2, the J gene TRBJ2-7, with D hard to call. Germline V gene lookup returns CDR1 SGHAT and CDR2 FQNNGV. Trimming stripped 0 bases from V and 3 bases from J, with 9 bases between. This CDR3 is 14 amino acids long. Here the CDR3 reads CASSLDVEDYEQYF. In nucleotides, the CDR3 is TGTGCCAGCAGCTTAGACGTAGAGGACTACGAGCAGTACTTC.

The gene calls are TRBV10-2 and TRBJ1-5; a possible D gene is TRBD1 (5 bases). The CDR3 has 13 residues. V was pared by 3 bases and J by 9 bases, with 12 bases between. Looked up from germline, CDR1 is WSHSY and CDR2 is SAAADI. CDR3 nucleotides: TGCGCCAGCAGTGAAACCCGGGGCCTGCCCCAGCATTTT. This gives the protein CASSETRGLPQHF.

The rearrangement links TRBV7-9 to TRBJ2-5, with D maybe TRBD1 (5 bases). The CDR3 extends over 15 amino acids. Trimming stripped 3 bases from V and 5 bases from J, with 16 bases between. Germline lookup yields CDR1 SEHNR and CDR2 FQNEAQ (reference sequence). The CDR3 DNA follows: TGTGCCAGCAGCTTCCGGAAGGGGCTTCGGGAGACCCAGTACTTC. It yields the protein CASSFRKGLRETQYF.

The V call is TRBV28, the J call TRBJ1-6, with no clear D. The CDR3 is made up of 14 amino acids. The V gene's germline CDR1 is MDHEN and CDR2 SYDVKM. V was shortened by 5 bases and J by 10 bases, with 15 bases between the two germline ends. In DNA form, the CDR3 reads TGTGCCAGCAGTGAAGACACGCTGGGGTCACCCCTCCACTTT. Residues: CASSEDTLGSPLHF.

The J gene is TRBJ2-1, the V gene TRBV7-2, with D hard to call. Trimming pared 2 bases from V and 5 bases from J, leaving 7 bases between. Germline CDR1 is SGHTA and CDR2 is FQGNSA. The CDR3 has 13 amino acids. CDR3 region: CASSLPGDNEQFF. CDR3 nucleotide sequence: TGTGCCAGCAGCTTACCGGGTGACAATGAGCAGTTCTTC.

The rearrangement links TRBV7-2 to TRBJ2-3; D is perhaps TRBD1 or TRBD2 (5 bases each). Trimming shortened V by 7 bases and J by 0 bases, and 14 bases separated the two germline ends. Germline CDR1 SGHTA, CDR2 FQGNSA. This CDR3 has 15 amino acids. As DNA, the CDR3 is TGTGCCAGCACCCCGGGGACGACTAGCACAGATACGCAGTATTTT. This sequence encodes CASTPGTTSTDTQYF.